The 26 T cell receptor beta chains below were found in one sample sequenced in a study of blood T cells in healthy people across ages. Primers used in a second PCR of about 6 to 11 cycles were a sample-barcoded 5' primer and a J-beta primer mix. Each CDR3 protein is one row after TCRdb ran MiXCR on the 5' RACE reads. The sample includes about 1.7 million distinct CDR3 sequences, 28% of them seen just once. Sequencing input: blood. Receptors originate from a woman aged 25-40 years in good health.

The chain has TRBV2 and TRBJ1-1, with no clear D. The V gene's germline CDR1 is SNHLY and CDR2 FYNNEI. V lost 7 bases to trimming and J lost 1 base, with 4 bases between them. The CDR3 spans 11 residues. The CDR3 nucleotides are TGTGCCAGCACTCAGAACACTGAAGCTTTCTTT. Amino acid sequence: CASTQNTEAFF.

The chain employs TRBV20-1 and TRBJ2-3; weak D call: TRBD2 (5 bases). Germline V gene sequence: CDR1 DFQATT, CDR2 SNEGSKA (reference sequence). The CDR3 spans 15 residues. V lost 2 bases, J lost 2 bases, and 14 bases lay in between. In nucleotides, the CDR3 is TGCAGTGCTAGAATCGGGCCCGGACTCACAGATACGCAGTATTTT. It encodes CSARIGPGLTDTQYF.

This clonotype was observed at least ten times. This chain uses TRBV5-1 with TRBJ2-1; 7 nucleotides match TRBD2. This CDR3 is built from 17 residues. The germline V gene has CDR1 SGHRS and CDR2 YFSETQ. After removal of 0 bases from V and 0 bases from J, the junction contained 6 bases not matched to a gene. The CDR3: CASSLGLADFSYNEQFF. CDR3 nucleotide sequence: TGCGCCAGCAGCTTGGGGCTAGCGGACTTCTCCTACAATGAGCAGTTCTTC.

The chain uses TRBV19 and TRBJ2-1, with 10 bases identical to TRBD2. Per germline, CDR1 LNHDA and CDR2 SQIVND (reference sequence). This CDR3 region has 16 residues. V lost 5 bases and J lost 10; bases outside the gene matches: 14. The chain's CDR3 is CASSPLDASGSGEQFF. CDR3 in DNA: TGTGCCAGTAGTCCCCTCGACGCTAGCGGGAGTGGGGAGCAGTTCTTC.

This clonotype occurred many times. The rearrangement uses TRBV20-1 and TRBJ2-7; tentative D call: TRBD2 (5 bases). With 6 bases removed from V and 5 bases from J, the gap between germline ends came to 23 bases. CDR3 length: 15 amino acids. Germline V gene lookup returns CDR1 DFQATT and CDR2 SNEGSKA (reference sequence). The CDR3 reads CSATPADSGNDEQYF. CDR3 in DNA: TGCAGTGCCACACCTGCGGACTCTGGAAACGACGAGCAGTACTTC.

V is TRBV18 and J is TRBJ2-1; D unresolved. CDR3 size: 16 residues. Germline V gives CDR1 KGHSH, CDR2 LQKENI. Trimming left V 0 bases short and J 4 bases short, with 13 bases between. CDR3 residues: CASSPPPVGLYNEQFF. The CDR3 coding sequence is TGTGCCAGCTCACCACCGCCAGTGGGCCTTTACAATGAGCAGTTCTTC.

This clonotype was recorded a few times. The chain combines TRBV11-2 with TRBJ1-2; TRBD1 might be the D (5 bases). The CDR3 spans 14 residues. The V and J ends lost 4 bases and 1 base respectively, with 10 bases between them. CDR1 is SGHAT and CDR2 is FQNNGV in the germline V gene. The CDR3 is CASSSLTVNYGYTF. CDR3 sequence (DNA): TGTGCCAGCAGCTCCCTGACAGTTAACTATGGCTACACCTTC.

V and J are TRBV3-1 and TRBJ2-4; 9 bases agree with TRBD2. Germline CDR1 and CDR2: LGHDT and YNNKEL (reference sequence). This CDR3 is 18 amino acids long. J lost 7 bases, V lost 1 base, and 14 bases had no gene match. CDR3 in DNA: TGTGCCAGCAGCCAAGGGGCAGGCGGGGGGGCAGAATCGAACATTCAGTACTTC. Protein sequence: CASSQGAGGGAESNIQYF.

Worth noting for this clonotype: Relative to the germline gene, one junction end is altered; a read error may explain this. The V call is TRBV5-1, the J call TRBJ2-5; possibly TRBD1 for D (6 bases). This CDR3 region has 14 residues. Germline V gene sequence: CDR1 SGHRS, CDR2 YFSETQ. The CDR3 sequence is CAGSPIGGGETQYF. For the CDR3, the DNA is TGCGCCGGCAGCCCAATAGGGGGTGGCGAGACCCAGTACTTC.

This clonotype has only a few counts. This sequence joins TRBV5-4 and TRBJ2-7, with TRBD1 as a possible D gene (5 bases). The end of the DNA fits TRBJ2-5 better, so the J call may be wrong. Per germline, CDR1 SGHNT and CDR2 YYREEE (reference sequence). This CDR3 region has 13 residues. CDR3 coding DNA: TGTGCCAGCAGCTTGGGGGGCGAGAAGACCCAGTACTTC. Translating it yields CASSLGGEKTQYF.

The chain links TRBV11-2 to TRBJ2-7; D may be TRBD1 (6 bases). This CDR3 comprises 15 residues. The V end was cut by 1 base, the J end by 4 bases, with 14 bases between. CDR1 and CDR2 from the germline V gene are SGHAT and FQNNGV. The CDR3 region is CASSLAAGAGYEQYF. The CDR3 DNA is TGTGCCAGCAGCTTAGCGGCAGGGGCAGGGTACGAGCAGTACTTC.

This clonotype was detected a few times. The chain is built from TRBV7-2 and TRBJ2-5; a possible D gene is TRBD2 (6 bases). The V gene lost 0 bases and the J gene lost 2 bases, with 13 bases spanning the gap. This CDR3 has 16 amino acids. The germline V gene has CDR1 SGHTA and CDR2 FQGNSA. The CDR3 region has the DNA TGTGCCAGCAGCTTAGCGCGCAGCGGGTCTCAAGAGACCCAGTACTTC. It translates to CASSLARSGSQETQYF.

This clonotype was detected only a few times. The chain has TRBV7-2 and TRBJ1-4; a weak D match, TRBD1 (5 bases). This CDR3 contains 15 residues. With 2 bases removed from V and 10 bases from J, the gap between germline ends came to 17 bases. Germline CDR1 and CDR2: SGHTA and FQGNSA. CDR3 DNA: TGTGCCAGCAGCTTACCGGGACTAGGACCTGGAAAACTGTTTTTT. It is translated as CASSLPGLGPGKLFF.

This clonotype turned up a few times. Written as DNA, the CDR3 is TGTGCCAGCAGCGTAGCTCCGGGACTAGCGGGACAAGAGACCCAGTACTTC. This encodes CASSVAPGLAGQETQYF. V usage is TRBV9 and J usage is TRBJ2-5; 13 bases are a match to TRBD2. There are 17 residues in the CDR3. J was trimmed by 2 bases and V by 0 bases; bases with no gene match: 4. Germline V lookup: CDR1 SGDLS, CDR2 YYNGEE.

In its sample, this clonotype was seen once. At one end, the junction sequence differs from germline, possibly due to a read error. The chain uses TRBV28 and TRBJ2-5, with 9 nucleotides matching TRBD1. The CDR3 length is 15 residues. CDR1 is MDHEN and CDR2 is SYDVKM in the germline V gene. CDR3 in DNA: TGTGCCAGCAGCCCCCAAGGGACAGGGCTAGAGACCCGGTACTTC. Protein sequence: CASSPQGTGLETRYF. The full variable domain, with the rest looked up from reference TRBV28 and TRBJ2-5, is DVKVTQSSRYLVKRTGEKVFLECVQDMDHENMFWYRQDPGLGLRLIYFSYDVKMKEKGDIPEGYSVSREKKERFSLILESASTNQTSMYLCASSPQGTGLETRYFGPGTRLLVL.

This clonotype was seen at least ten times. The chain combines TRBV29-1 with TRBJ2-7; D is perhaps TRBD1 (6 bases). Trimming removed 6 bases at V and 2 bases at J, with 17 bases between. The CDR3 is made up of 14 amino acids. The V gene's germline CDR1 is SQVTM and CDR2 ANQGSEA. The CDR3 DNA reads TGCAGCGTCGGTTTAAGACAGGCAGCCTACGAGCAGTACTTC. Its translation is CSVGLRQAAYEQYF.

This clonotype was observed at least ten times. The gene calls are TRBV7-2 and TRBJ2-7; 7 nucleotides match TRBD1. Germline V gives CDR1 SGHTA, CDR2 FQGNSA. V gave up 1 base and J gave up 6 bases; unmatched junction bases: 3. The CDR3 extends over 13 amino acids. CDR3 in amino acids: CASSLVSGGEQYF. In DNA, the CDR3 is TGTGCCAGCAGCTTAGTCTCAGGGGGCGAGCAGTACTTC.

This clonotype was detected many times. The chain combines TRBV20-1 with TRBJ2-1; D is perhaps TRBD1 (5 bases). Germline V gene data show CDR1 as DFQATT and CDR2 as SNEGSKA (reference sequence). The CDR3 has 12 residues. Trimming shortened V by 1 base and J by 4 bases, and 5 bases separated the two germline ends. As DNA, the CDR3 is TGCAGTGCTAGAGGACAGTACAATGAGCAGTTCTTC. Translated: CSARGQYNEQFF.

This clonotype was seen a few times. The chain employs TRBV20-1 and TRBJ2-1, with 9 nucleotides matching TRBD2. The junction had 13 bases not matched to a gene; V was cut back by 7 bases and J by 9 bases. Germline loops: CDR1 DFQATT, CDR2 SNEGSKA (reference sequence). The CDR3 spans 14 residues. The CDR3 loop reads CSVHRGSGGGEQFF. For the CDR3, the DNA is TGCAGTGTACACCGGGGTAGCGGGGGCGGTGAGCAGTTCTTC.

This clonotype appeared a few times. The chain couples TRBV5-1 to TRBJ2-5; 12 positions match TRBD2. This CDR3 contains 16 residues. Germline loops: CDR1 SGHRS, CDR2 YFSETQ. V was clipped by 3 bases and J by 1 base; unmatched bases: 4. CDR3 in amino acids: CASSWGLAGVQETQYF. In nucleotides, the CDR3 is TGCGCCAGCAGCTGGGGACTAGCGGGCGTCCAAGAGACCCAGTACTTC.

To note about this clonotype: Because the CDR3's place on the DNA is in doubt, the DNA is left out and the CDR3 is given as listed by TCRdb. The V gene is TRBV29-1, the J gene TRBJ1-2; the table names TRBD1, a call not compared with the DNA. Inclusive of both ends, the CDR3 amounts to 13 amino acids. CDR1 is SQVTM, CDR2 ANQGSEA, per germline. CDR3 in amino acids: CSVVELGDYGCTF.

This clonotype was counted many times. At one of its ends the junction is not consistent with the germline gene, which may arise from a read error. The rearrangement links TRBV9 to TRBJ2-7, with D unclear. CDR1 and CDR2 from the germline V gene are SGDLS and YYNGEE. The CDR3 contains 13 residues. The CDR3 DNA reads TGCGCCAGCAGTGTTGCTGGAAGCTACGAGCAGTACTTC. Translating it yields CASSVAGSYEQYF. The variable domain in full, completed from reference TRBV9 and TRBJ2-7, reads DSGVTQTPKHLITATGQRVTLRCSPRSGDLSVYWYQQSLDQGLQFLIQYYNGEERAKGNILERFSAQQFPDLHSELNLSSLELGDSALYFCASSVAGSYEQYFGPGTRLTVT.

There are a few counts of this clonotype. The rearrangement uses TRBV20-1 and TRBJ2-5, with 8 bases that match TRBD1. The CDR3 is 13 amino acids. CDR1 and CDR2 from the germline V gene are DFQATT and SNEGSKA (reference sequence). With V trimmed by 5 bases and J by 0 bases, 2 bases remained unmatched. The CDR3 is CSAADRDQETQYF. The CDR3 DNA reads TGCAGTGCTGCGGACAGGGACCAAGAGACCCAGTACTTC.

J is TRBJ2-1 and V is TRBV7-2, with D perhaps TRBD2 (7 bases). The J call is uncertain, as TRBJ2-7 better fits the DNA end. Germline V gene lookup returns CDR1 SGHTA and CDR2 FQGNSA. The CDR3 is 15 amino acids. The CDR3 nucleotides read TGTGCCAGCTCTAAGGGAGGGGGGTACTCCTACGAGCAGTACTTC. It encodes CASSKGGGYSYEQYF.

On this clonotype: The junction does not match germline at one end; this may be a read error. The rearrangement joins TRBV6-5 to TRBJ1-2; D is possibly TRBD1 (5 bases). In germline, CDR1 is MNHEY, CDR2 SVGAGI. The CDR3 runs to 15 residues. CDR3 in amino acids: CASRSARVAYYDYTF. The CDR3 coding sequence is TGTGCCAGCAGGTCCGCCAGGGTTGCCTACTATGACTACACCTTC.

This clonotype was counted only a few times. The V call is TRBV4-3, the J call TRBJ2-5; 7 bases are shared with TRBD1. The DNA end is more similar to TRBJ2-7, so the J call may be wrong. Germline CDR1 is LGHNA and CDR2 is YSLEER. This CDR3 has 18 residues. CDR3 nucleotides: TGCGCCAGCAGCCAAGGATTGTCGGCTCAGAGGGGGCGATACGAGCAGTACTTC. Its protein is CASSQGLSAQRGRYEQYF.